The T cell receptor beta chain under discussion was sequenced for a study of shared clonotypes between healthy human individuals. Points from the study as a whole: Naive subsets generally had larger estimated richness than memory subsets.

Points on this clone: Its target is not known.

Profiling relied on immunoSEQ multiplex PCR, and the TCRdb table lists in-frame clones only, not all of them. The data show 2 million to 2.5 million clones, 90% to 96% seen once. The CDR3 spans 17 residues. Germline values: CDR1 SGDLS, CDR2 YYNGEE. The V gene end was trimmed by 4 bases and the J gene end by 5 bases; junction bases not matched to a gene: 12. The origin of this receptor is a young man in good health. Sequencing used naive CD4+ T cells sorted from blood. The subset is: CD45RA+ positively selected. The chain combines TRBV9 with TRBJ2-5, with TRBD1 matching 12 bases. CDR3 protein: CASSPRDRGLEKETQYF. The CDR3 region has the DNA TGTGCCAGCAGCCCACGGGACAGGGGGCTGGAAAAGGAGACCCAGTACTTC.